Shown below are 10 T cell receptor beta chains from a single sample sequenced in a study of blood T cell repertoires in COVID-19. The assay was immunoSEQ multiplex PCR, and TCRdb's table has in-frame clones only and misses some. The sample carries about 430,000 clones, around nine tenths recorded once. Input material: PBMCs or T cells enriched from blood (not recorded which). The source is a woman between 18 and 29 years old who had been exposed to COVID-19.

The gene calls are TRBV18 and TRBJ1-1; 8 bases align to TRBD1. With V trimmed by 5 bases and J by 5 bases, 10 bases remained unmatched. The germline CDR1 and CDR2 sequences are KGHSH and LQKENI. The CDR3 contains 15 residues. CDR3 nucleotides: TGTGCCAGCTCAGAACTCAGGGGGCGCGGTACTGAAGCTTTCTTT. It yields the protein CASSELRGRGTEAFF.

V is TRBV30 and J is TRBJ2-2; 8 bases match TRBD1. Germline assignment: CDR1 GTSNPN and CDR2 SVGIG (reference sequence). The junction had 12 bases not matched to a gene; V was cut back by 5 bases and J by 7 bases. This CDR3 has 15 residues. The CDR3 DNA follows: TGTGCCTGGGGCGGACAGGGAAGAGTAGGCGGGGAGCTGTTTTTT. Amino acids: CAWGGQGRVGGELFF.

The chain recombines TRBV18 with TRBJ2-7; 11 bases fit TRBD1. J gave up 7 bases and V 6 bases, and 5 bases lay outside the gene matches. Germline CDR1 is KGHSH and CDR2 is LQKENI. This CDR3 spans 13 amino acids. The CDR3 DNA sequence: TGTGCCAGCTCCGGACAGGGGGCGATTGAGCAGTACTTC. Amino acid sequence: CASSGQGAIEQYF. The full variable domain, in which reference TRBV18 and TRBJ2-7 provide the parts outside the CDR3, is NAGVMQNPRHLVRRRGQEARLRCSPMKGHSHVYWYRQLPEEGLKFMVYLQKENIIDESGMPKERFSAEFPKEGPSILRIQQVVRGDSAAYFCASSGQGAIEQYFGPGTRLTVT.

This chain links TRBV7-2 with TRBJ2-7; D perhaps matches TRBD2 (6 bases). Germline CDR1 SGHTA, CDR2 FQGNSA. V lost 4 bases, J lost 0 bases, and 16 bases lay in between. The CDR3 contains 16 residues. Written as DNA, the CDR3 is TGTGCCAGCAGCTGGACTATTCGTTCAAGCTCCTACGAGCAGTACTTC. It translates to CASSWTIRSSSYEQYF.

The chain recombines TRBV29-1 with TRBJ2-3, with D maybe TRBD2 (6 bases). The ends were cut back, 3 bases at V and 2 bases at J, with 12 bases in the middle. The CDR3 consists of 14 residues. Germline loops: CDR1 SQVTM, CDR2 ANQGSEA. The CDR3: CSVESGEFTDTQYF. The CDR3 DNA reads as TGCAGCGTTGAGTCGGGGGAGTTCACAGATACGCAGTATTTT.

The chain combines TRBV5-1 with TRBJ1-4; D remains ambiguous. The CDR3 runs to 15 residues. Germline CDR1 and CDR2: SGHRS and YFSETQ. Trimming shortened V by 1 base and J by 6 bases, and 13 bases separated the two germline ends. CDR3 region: CASSLPGGGDEKLFF. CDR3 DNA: TGCGCCAGCAGCTTGCCGGGAGGTGGCGATGAAAAACTGTTTTTT.

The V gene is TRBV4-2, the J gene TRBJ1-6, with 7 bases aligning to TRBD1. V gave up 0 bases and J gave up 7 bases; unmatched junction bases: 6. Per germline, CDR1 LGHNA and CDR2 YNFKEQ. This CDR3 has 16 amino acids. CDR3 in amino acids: CASSQDAGTANSPLHF. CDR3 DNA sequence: TGTGCCAGCAGCCAAGATGCCGGGACAGCGAATTCACCCCTCCACTTT.

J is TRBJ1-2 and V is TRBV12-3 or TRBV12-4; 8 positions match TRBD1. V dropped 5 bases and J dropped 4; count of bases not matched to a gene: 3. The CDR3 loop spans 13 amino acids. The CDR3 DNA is TGTGCCAGCAGTATAGGGACAGGCTATGGCTACACCTTC. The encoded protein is CASSIGTGYGYTF.

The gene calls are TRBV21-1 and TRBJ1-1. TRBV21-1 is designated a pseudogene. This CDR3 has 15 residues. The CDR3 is CASSAKWGGDTEAFF. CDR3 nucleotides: TGTGCCAGCAGCGCGAAATGGGGGGGGGACACTGAAGCTTTCTTT.

CDR3 residues: CASSLLPGQPYEQYF. For the CDR3, the DNA is TGTGCCAGTAGTCTCCTTCCGGGACAGCCCTACGAGCAGTACTTC. This rearrangement joins TRBV19 to TRBJ2-7; the match to TRBD1 covers 7 bases. Trimming removed 5 bases from V and 2 bases from J; junction bases left unmatched: 9. This CDR3 has 15 amino acids. Germline CDR1 reads LNHDA; CDR2 reads SQIVND (reference sequence).